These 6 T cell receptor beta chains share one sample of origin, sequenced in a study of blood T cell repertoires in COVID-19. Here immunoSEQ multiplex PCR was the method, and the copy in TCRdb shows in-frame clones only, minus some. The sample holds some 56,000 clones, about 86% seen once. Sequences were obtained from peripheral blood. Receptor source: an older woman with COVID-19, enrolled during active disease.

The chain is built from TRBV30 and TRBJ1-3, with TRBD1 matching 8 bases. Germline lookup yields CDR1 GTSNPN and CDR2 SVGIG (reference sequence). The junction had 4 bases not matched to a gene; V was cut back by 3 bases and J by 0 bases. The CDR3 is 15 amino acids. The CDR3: CAWSRTGNSGNTIYF. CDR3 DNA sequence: TGTGCCTGGAGCAGGACAGGGAACTCTGGAAACACCATATATTTT.

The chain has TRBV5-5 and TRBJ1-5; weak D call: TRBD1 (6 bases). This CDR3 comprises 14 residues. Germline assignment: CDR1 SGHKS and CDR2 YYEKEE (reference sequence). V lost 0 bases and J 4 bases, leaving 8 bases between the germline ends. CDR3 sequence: CASSLGTDNQPQHF. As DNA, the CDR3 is TGTGCCAGCAGCTTGGGGACAGATAATCAGCCCCAGCATTTT. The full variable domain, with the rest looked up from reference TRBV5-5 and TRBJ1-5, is DAGVTQSPTHLIKTRGQQVTLRCSPISGHKSVSWYQQVLGQGPQFIFQYYEKEERGRGNFPDRFSARQFPNYSSELNVNALLLGDSALYLCASSLGTDNQPQHFGDGTRLSIL.

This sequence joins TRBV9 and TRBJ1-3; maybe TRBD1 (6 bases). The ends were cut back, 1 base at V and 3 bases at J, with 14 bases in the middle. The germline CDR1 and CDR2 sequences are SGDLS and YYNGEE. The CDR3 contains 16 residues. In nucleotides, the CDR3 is TGTGCCAGCAGCGTATCCCCAGGGGCAAGTGGAAACACCATATATTTT. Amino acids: CASSVSPGASGNTIYF.

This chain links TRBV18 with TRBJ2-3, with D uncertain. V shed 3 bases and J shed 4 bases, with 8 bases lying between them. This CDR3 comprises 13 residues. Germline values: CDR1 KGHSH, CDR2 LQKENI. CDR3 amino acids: CASSPLSPDTQYF. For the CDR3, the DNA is TGTGCCAGCTCACCCCTGTCCCCAGATACGCAGTATTTT. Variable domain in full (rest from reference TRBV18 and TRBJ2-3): NAGVMQNPRHLVRRRGQEARLRCSPMKGHSHVYWYRQLPEEGLKFMVYLQKENIIDESGMPKERFSAEFPKEGPSILRIQQVVRGDSAAYFCASSPLSPDTQYFGPGTRLTVL.

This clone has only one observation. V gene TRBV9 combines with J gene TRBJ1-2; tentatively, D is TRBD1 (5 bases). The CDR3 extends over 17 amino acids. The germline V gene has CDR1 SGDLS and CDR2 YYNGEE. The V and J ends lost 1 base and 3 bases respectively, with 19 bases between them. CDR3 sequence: CASSVKPGGGNDYGYTF. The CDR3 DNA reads TGTGCCAGCAGCGTAAAGCCTGGTGGGGGGAACGACTATGGCTACACCTTC. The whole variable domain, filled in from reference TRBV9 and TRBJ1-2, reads DSGVTQTPKHLITATGQRVTLRCSPRSGDLSVYWYQQSLDQGLQFLIQYYNGEERAKGNILERFSAQQFPDLHSELNLSSLELGDSALYFCASSVKPGGGNDYGYTFGSGTRLTVV.

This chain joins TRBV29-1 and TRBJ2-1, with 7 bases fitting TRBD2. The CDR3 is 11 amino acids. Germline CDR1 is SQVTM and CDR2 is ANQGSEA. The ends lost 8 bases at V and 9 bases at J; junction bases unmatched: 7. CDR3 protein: CSLLREPEQFF. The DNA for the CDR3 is TGCAGCCTGTTGCGGGAGCCTGAGCAGTTCTTC.